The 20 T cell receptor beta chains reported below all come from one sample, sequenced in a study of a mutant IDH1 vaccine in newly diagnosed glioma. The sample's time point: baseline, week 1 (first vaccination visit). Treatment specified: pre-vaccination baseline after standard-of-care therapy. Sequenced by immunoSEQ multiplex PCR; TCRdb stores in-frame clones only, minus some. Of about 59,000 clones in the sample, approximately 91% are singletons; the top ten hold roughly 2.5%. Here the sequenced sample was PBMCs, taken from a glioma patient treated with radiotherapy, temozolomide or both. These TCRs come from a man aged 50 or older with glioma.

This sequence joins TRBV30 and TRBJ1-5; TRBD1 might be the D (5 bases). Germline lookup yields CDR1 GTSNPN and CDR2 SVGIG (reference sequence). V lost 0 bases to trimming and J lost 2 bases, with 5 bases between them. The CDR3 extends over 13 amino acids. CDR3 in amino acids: CAWSVGGNQPQHF. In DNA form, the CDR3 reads TGTGCCTGGAGTGTGGGGGGCAATCAGCCCCAGCATTTT.

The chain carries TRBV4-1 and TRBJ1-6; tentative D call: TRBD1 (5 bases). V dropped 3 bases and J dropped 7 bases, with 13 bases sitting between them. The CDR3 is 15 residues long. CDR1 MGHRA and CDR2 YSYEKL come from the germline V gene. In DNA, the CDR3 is TGCGCCAGCAGCCAGTCGTGGGCAGGGAATTCACCCCTCCACTTT. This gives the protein CASSQSWAGNSPLHF.

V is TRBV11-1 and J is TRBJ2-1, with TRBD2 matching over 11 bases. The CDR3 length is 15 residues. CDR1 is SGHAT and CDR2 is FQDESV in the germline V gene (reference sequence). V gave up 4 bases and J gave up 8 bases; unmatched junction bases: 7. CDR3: CASSYGLAGSDEQFF. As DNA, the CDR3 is TGTGCCAGCAGCTATGGACTAGCGGGTTCCGATGAGCAGTTCTTC.

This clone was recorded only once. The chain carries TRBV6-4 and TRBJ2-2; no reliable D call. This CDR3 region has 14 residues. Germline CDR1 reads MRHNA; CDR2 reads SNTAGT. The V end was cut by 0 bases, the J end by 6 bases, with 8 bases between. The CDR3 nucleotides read TGTGCCAGCAGTGACTCACACGGAGCCGGGGAGCTGTTTTTT. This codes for CASSDSHGAGELFF.

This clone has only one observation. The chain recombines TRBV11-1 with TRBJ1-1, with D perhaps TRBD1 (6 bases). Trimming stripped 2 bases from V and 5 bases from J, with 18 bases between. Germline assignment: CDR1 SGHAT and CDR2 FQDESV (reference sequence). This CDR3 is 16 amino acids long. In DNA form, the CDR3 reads TGTGCCAGCAGCTTATTAACCCTTCAGGGGAGGACTGAAGCTTTCTTT. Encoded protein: CASSLLTLQGRTEAFF.

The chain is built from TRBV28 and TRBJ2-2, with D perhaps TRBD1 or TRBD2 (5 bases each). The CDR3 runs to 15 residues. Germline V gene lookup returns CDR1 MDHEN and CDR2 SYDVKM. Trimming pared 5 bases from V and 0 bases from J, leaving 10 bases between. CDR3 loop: CASSPGPANTGELFF. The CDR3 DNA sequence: TGTGCCAGCAGTCCGGGACCCGCGAACACCGGGGAGCTGTTTTTT.

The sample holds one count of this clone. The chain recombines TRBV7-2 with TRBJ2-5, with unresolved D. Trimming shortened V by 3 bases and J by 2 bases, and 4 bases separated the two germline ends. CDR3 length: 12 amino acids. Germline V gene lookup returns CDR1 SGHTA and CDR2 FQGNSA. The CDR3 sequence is CASSFPQETQYF. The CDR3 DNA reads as TGTGCCAGCAGCTTTCCTCAAGAGACCCAGTACTTC.

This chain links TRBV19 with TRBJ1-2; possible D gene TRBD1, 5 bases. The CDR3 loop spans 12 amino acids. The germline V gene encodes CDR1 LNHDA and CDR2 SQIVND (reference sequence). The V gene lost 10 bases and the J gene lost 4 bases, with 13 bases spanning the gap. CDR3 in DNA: TGTGCCACCCGACAGCAATTCTATGGCTACACCTTC. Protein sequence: CATRQQFYGYTF.

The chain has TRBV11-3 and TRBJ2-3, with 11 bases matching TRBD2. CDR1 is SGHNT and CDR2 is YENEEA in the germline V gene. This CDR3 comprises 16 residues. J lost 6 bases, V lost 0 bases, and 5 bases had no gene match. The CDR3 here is CASSLDFRLAGDTQYF. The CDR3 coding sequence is TGTGCCAGCAGCTTAGACTTCAGACTAGCGGGGGATACGCAGTATTTT.

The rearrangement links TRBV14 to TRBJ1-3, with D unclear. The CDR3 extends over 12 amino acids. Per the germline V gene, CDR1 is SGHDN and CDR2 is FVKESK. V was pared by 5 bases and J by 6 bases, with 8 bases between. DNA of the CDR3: TGTGCCAGCAGCGTTATCGAAAACACCATATATTTT. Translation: CASSVIENTIYF.

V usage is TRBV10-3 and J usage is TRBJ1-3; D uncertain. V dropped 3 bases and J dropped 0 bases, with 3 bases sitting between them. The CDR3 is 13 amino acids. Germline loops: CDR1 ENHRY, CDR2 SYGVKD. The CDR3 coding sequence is TGTGCCATCAGTGATCTCTCTGGAAACACCATATATTTT. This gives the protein CAISDLSGNTIYF.

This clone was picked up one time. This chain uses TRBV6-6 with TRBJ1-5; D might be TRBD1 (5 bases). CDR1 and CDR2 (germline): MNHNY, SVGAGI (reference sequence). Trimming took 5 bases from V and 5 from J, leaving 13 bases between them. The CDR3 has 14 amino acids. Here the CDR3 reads CASSPLGGYQPQHF. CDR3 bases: TGTGCCAGCAGTCCACTCGGGGGTTATCAGCCCCAGCATTTT.

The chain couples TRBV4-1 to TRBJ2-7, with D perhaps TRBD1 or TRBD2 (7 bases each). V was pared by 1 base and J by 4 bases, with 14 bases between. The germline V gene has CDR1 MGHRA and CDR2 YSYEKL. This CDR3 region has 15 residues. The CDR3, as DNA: TGCGCCAGCAGCCAAGTGGTCCAGGGGGGGTACGAGCAGTACTTC. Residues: CASSQVVQGGYEQYF.

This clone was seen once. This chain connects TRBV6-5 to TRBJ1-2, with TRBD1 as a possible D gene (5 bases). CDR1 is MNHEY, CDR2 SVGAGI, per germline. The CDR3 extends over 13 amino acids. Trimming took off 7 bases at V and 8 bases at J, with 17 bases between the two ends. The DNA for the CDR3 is TGTGCCAGCACCCAGGGTGGCACGGGCGGCTACACCTTC. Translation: CASTQGGTGGYTF.

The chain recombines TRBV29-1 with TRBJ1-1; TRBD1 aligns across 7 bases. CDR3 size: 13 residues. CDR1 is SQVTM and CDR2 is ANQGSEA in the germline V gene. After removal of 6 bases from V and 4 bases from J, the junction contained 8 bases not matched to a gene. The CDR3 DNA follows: TGCAGCGTCCACCCTCAGGGGGGCACTGAAGCTTTCTTT. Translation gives CSVHPQGGTEAFF. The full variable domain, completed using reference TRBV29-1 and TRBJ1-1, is SAVISQKPSRDICQRGTSLTIQCQVDSQVTMMFWYRQQPGQSLTLIATANQGSEATYESGFVIDKFPISRPNLTFSTLTVSNMSPEDSSIYLCSVHPQGGTEAFFGQGTRLTVV.

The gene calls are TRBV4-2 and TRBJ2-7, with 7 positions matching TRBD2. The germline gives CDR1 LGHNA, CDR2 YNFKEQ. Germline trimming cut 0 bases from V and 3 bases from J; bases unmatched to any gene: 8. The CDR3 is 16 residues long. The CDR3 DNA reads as TGTGCCAGCAGCCAAGATGTTCAGGAGCGGGGCTACGAGCAGTACTTC. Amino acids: CASSQDVQERGYEQYF.

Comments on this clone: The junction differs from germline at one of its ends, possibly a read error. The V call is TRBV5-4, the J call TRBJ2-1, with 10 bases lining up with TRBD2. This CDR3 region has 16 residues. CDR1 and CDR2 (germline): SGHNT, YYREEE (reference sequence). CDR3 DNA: TGTGCCAGCAGATTGGGAATAAGCGGGAGGGATGATGAGCAGTTCTTC. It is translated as CASRLGISGRDDEQFF.

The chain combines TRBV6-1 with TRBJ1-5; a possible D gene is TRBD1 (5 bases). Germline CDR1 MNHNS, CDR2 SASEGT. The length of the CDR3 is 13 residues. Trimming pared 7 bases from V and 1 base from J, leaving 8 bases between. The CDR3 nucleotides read TGTGCCAGCAACGGGGCGAGCAATCAGCCCCAGCATTTT. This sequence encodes CASNGASNQPQHF.

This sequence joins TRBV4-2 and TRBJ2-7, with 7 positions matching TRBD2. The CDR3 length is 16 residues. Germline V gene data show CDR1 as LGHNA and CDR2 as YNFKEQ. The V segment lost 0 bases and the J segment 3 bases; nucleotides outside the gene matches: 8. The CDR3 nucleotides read TGTGCCAGCAGCCAAGATTTTGCGGGAGCCGACTACGAGCAGTACTTC. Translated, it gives CASSQDFAGADYEQYF.

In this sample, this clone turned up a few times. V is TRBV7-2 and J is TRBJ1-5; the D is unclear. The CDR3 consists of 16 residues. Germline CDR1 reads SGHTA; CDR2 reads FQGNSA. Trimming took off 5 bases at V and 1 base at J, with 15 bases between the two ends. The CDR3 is CASSPPAGKSNQPQHF. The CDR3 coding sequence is TGTGCCAGCAGCCCTCCGGCGGGCAAGAGCAATCAGCCCCAGCATTTT. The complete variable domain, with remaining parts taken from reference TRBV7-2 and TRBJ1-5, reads GAGVSQSPSNKVTEKGKDVELRCDPISGHTALYWYRQSLGQGLEFLIYFQGNSAPDKSGLPSDRFSAERTGGSVSTLTIQRTQQEDSAVYLCASSPPAGKSNQPQHFGDGTRLSIL.